The TCR beta chain described here comes from a study of cytomegalovirus exposure and HLA in healthy donors (dated by TCRdb to the late 2010s). Regarding the complete study: According to an earlier analysis of several hundred of the donors, 200 million or so T cells yielded over 100 million unique TCR beta sequences and more than 250 Gb of sequence data. The genetic ancestry cluster associated with self-reported Caucasian donors included 65% to 90% of the roughly 390 genotyped donors. To predict cytomegalovirus infection status, the study combined high-throughput TCR immunosequencing, statistical association of individual TCRs with disease status, and machine learning. Using immunosequencing, the study profiled T cell repertoires from some 670 subjects and related those repertoires to cytomegalovirus serostatus. Class I and class II HLA loci were covered by the typing at four-digit resolution. In the later analysis, no new phenotypic data were used to find candidate immune exposures; instead, reliance was placed on TCR beta sequences and their occurrence across donors. Among around 400 genotyped donors of the cohort, an average of roughly 230,000 unique TCR beta nucleotide sequences was sequenced per donor, of which about 20% were non-productive. To study patterns of TCR occurrence, a later analysis re-analyzed previously published TCR beta repertoires from 500 to 850 donors and added high-resolution HLA genotyping. The study was designed to test whether signatures of past pathogen exposure could be identified by cataloging public T cell receptors. All discovery cohort repertoires had been generated on a single sequencing platform. An earlier analysis of 587 of the donors used high-throughput TCR beta sequencing to judge whether each TCR beta V gene segment behaved as functional or pseudogenic. In a later genetic analysis, genome-wide SNP genotypes for 398 of the 666 donors were used, and that subset was treated as a discovery cohort. A separate validation cohort of about 110 different subjects was used in addition to the approximately 700-subject first cohort. The number of typed donors differed by locus: about 620-640 for A, B, C, DRB1 and DQB1; roughly 510 for DQA1; 606 for DPA1; and 450 to 480 for DPB1. About 280 gigabases of sequencing data and approximately 80 million unique TCR sequences were included in an early release covering about 600 HLA-typed donors. Several DR-DQ haplotypes were handled as single units for association and clustering because linkage in the cohort was strong. Alongside the repertoire data, information on donor age, sex, ethnicity and CMV serostatus was compiled.

The cohort was made up of several hundred healthy bone marrow donors. At the time of sampling, every cohort member was nominally healthy, though immune exposures that went unrecorded were likely present. The donor tested CMV seronegative and was one of the 352 seronegative cohort members. A peripheral blood sample was provided by each donor, and peripheral blood mononuclear cells were used for TCR beta sequencing. The Qiagen DNeasy Blood Extraction Kit was used to extract genomic DNA from the blood cell samples. On this clone itself: Its antigen remains undetermined.

Libraries were prepared through the immunoSEQ multiplex PCR assay. For the multiplex PCR, a mixture combining 60 forward primers for TCR Vbeta segments and 13 reverse primers for TCR Jbeta segments was used. The CDR3 region of rearranged TCR beta genes was amplified from genomic DNA by a multiplex PCR assay. The Illumina HiSeq System was used to sequence the amplified TCR beta libraries as 87-base-pair reads. On the study's bioinformatics: A later analysis tallied 75 million to 95 million unique TCR beta chains across the 640 or so repertoires, and approximately 12 million of those chains were shared by two or more donors. Raw reads were error-corrected and collapsed into unique sequences by a nearest-neighbor algorithm in which closely related sequences were merged to remove PCR and sequencing errors. V, D and J gene segments were assigned by aligning CDR3 sequences to IMGT reference sequences. For a sequence to be retained, a match of at least six nucleotides to both a V gene segment and a J gene segment was required. Rearrangements were classified as productive when the CDR3 lacked stop codons and remained in frame with V and J, and all other rearrangements were classified as non-productive. Following IMGT convention, CDR3 was defined as the stretch from the second conserved V-encoded cysteine to the conserved J-encoded phenylalanine. In an earlier analysis of more than 550 of the donors, sequences lacking an unambiguous match to a single V gene segment were excluded. In an earlier analysis of several hundred of the donors, V segments were called functional above 56.7% productive rearrangements and were called segregating when the between-donor standard deviation exceeded 5%. To diagnose cytomegalovirus status from the catalog of TCR beta chain sequences, a statistical classification framework was built. In a later analysis, V and J genes were assigned by comparing TCR nucleotide sequences against IMGT/GENE-DB human TR gene sequences. In a later analysis, CDR3 sequences and most-parsimonious VDJ recombination scenarios were assigned using the TCRdist pipeline. In a later analysis, each TCR beta chain was defined by its CDR3 amino acid sequence together with its V-gene family, and reads without a unique V-gene family were excluded. A later analysis removed roughly 590 highly shared, low-generation-probability nucleotide sequences to deal with suspected cross-contamination and a sequencing artifact. For each public chain, a later analysis derived a clonal expansion index from normalized ranks of inferred template counts within each repertoire. In a later analysis, generation probabilities were computed with a VDJ recombination model fitted to out-of-frame rearrangements, and the resulting probabilities were checked against IGoR. In a later analysis, TCR-TCR, TCR-HLA and TCR-CMV co-occurrence was scored with hypergeometric tests, and a repertoire-size bias correction was applied to TCR pairs. A later analysis estimated false discovery rates by permuting HLA or CMV assignments 20 times. A later analysis grouped co-occurring TCRs with DBSCAN, adding TCRdist sequence similarity when clustering within HLA-allele-positive subsets. Co-occurrence clustering excluded repertoires with fewer than 30,000 or more than 120,000 public chains, plus five with anomalous nucleotide sharing. TCRdb holds this immuneACCESS table with in-frame rearrangements only. Some clones are missing; in checked studies, unresolved V genes explain under half, and the rest has no known cause. V, J and clone size were drawn from that table, and D and trimming were deduced from the DNA. For this sample, the table gives about 33,000 clones. The ten largest account for around 3.5% of the sample.

Paper-wide results and their limitations: In a later analysis, several top co-occurrence clusters were reported to appear linked to parvovirus B19, influenza, CMV and Epstein-Barr virus. The classifier was reported to diagnose cytomegalovirus status with high specificity and sensitivity in both the original and validation cohorts. V-gene and J-gene trimming of TCR beta chains was associated with a missense DCLRE1C variant in a later genetic analysis, and the association was replicated in an independent cohort. Because HLA typing was missing for some donors at each locus, association tests included only the typed subset. Most TCR sequences were observed very rarely across donors, whereas some public TCRs were present in many individuals. The study gave a list of 150 to 200 TCR beta chains associated with cytomegalovirus. Compared with equally common non-associated chains, HLA-associated TCR beta chains in a later analysis were more clonally expanded and had lower generation probabilities. The earlier analysis of approximately 590 of the donors excluded 15 to 20 rarely observed V segments, including chromosome 9 orphons, because counts were too low. Specific HLA alleles were associated with 15,000 to 20,000 TCR beta sequences at a false discovery rate of 0.05 in a later analysis. The authors suggested that the approach could potentially be extended to other disease states and immunological phenotypes. According to a later genetic analysis, donors in an Asian-associated ancestry cluster had fewer N-insertions in productive TCRs than the approximately 700-donor mean. A cluster of highly shared sequence variants was judged likely to represent a technical artifact of the sequencing pipeline. Some IMGT-functional V segments, including TRBV6-2 and TRBV6-3, could not be distinguished by the 87-base-pair reads and were therefore excluded. Correlated functional status among segregating V segments might reflect linkage disequilibrium, but an unknown experimental factor could not be ruled out. This cohort had only TCR beta chains sequenced, and the lack of alpha or paired-chain data limited which features could be detected. A further reported finding was that TCR beta sequences accurately predicted the HLA-A and HLA-B alleles for most subjects in the first cohort. Roughly uniform sequencing depth across donors was assumed in presence/absence analyses, although this assumption may not hold. For the cohort, immune exposure information was limited to CMV serostatus. In an earlier analysis of a few hundred of the donors, most TCR beta V segments were observed in productive rearrangements about 87% or about 30% of the time, broadly matching IMGT annotations. In a later analysis, the rate of TCR association differed among HLA loci, with DRB1 alleles having the most associated TCRs and HLA-C alleles having the fewest. Most CMV-associated TCR beta chains appeared to be HLA-restricted in a later analysis, and the HLA associations seemed to be driven largely by CMV exposure. Assigning TCR associations to individual alleles was difficult when HLA alleles, especially DR and DQ, strongly co-occurred. A few of the identified cytomegalovirus-associated TCR beta chains were confirmed in vitro to be specific for cytomegalovirus antigens.

The CDR3 runs 11 amino acids, cysteine and phenylalanine included. The CDR3 DNA has 33 bases and is translated from base 1. V is shortened by 4 bases, J by 6 bases, and the region joining them spans 5 bases. The germline V gene (reference sequence) yields LNHDA for CDR1 and SQIVND for CDR2. Sequenced input: PBMCs. The origin of this receptor is a man aged 35-49 years in good health and CMV-seronegative. The chain joins TRBV19 to TRBJ2-3; the D gene is not confidently resolved. This receptor carries the CDR3 CASSKEDTQYF. The DNA sequence reads TGTGCCAGTAGTAAGGAGGATACGCAGTATTTT.